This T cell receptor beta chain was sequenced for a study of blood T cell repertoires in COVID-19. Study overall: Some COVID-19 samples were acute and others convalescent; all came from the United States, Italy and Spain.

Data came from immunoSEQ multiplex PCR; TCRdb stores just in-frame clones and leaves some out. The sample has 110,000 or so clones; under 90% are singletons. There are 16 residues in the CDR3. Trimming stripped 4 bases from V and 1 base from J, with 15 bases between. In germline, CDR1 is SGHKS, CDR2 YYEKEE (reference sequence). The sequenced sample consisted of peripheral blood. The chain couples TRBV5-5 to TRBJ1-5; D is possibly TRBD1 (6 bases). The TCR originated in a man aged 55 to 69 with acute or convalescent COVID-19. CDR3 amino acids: CASSPTGALSNQPQHF. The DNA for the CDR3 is TGTGCCAGCAGCCCGACAGGCGCCTTAAGCAATCAGCCCCAGCATTTT.